Shown below are 8 T cell receptor beta chains from a single sample sequenced in a study of cytomegalovirus exposure and HLA in healthy donors (TCRdb year 2017). Library creation used the immunoSEQ multiplex PCR assay. For the multiplex PCR, a mixture combining 60 forward primers for TCR Vbeta segments and 13 reverse primers for TCR Jbeta segments was used. The immuneACCESS repertoire file appears here via TCRdb, limited to in-frame rearrangements. These files lack a portion of the clones; in checked studies, under half of the deficit traces to unresolved V genes, and the cause of the others is not known. A total of 100,000 to 150,000 clones appear in this sample, approximately 86% of them only once. 1.7% of the sample belongs to the ten largest clones. What was sequenced was PBMCs. The receptors derive from a boy aged 5-17 years in good health and CMV-seronegative.

The chain has TRBV6-4 and TRBJ2-7; 8 bases line up with TRBD2. Per the germline V gene, CDR1 is MRHNA and CDR2 is SNTAGT. The CDR3 extends over 16 amino acids. Losses at the gene ends were 6 bases for V and 6 bases for J; bases not matched to a gene: 16. The DNA of the CDR3 is TGTGCCAGCAGGGAACGACCGGGACTAGTCAGCCTCGAGCAGTACTTC. Residues: CASRERPGLVSLEQYF.

The chain couples TRBV9 to TRBJ2-3, with D tentatively TRBD2 (5 bases). Trimming left V 4 bases short and J 2 bases short, with 20 bases between. This CDR3 has 17 residues. The germline gives CDR1 SGDLS, CDR2 YYNGEE. The CDR3 is CASSTPLTGSDTDTQYF. Written as DNA, the CDR3 is TGTGCCAGCAGCACCCCTTTGACGGGATCTGACACAGATACGCAGTATTTT. Together with reference TRBV9 and TRBJ2-3, the CDR3 gives the full variable domain: DSGVTQTPKHLITATGQRVTLRCSPRSGDLSVYWYQQSLDQGLQFLIQYYNGEERAKGNILERFSAQQFPDLHSELNLSSLELGDSALYFCASSTPLTGSDTDTQYFGPGTRLTVL.

This chain joins TRBV29-1 and TRBJ2-2, with 10 positions matching TRBD1. This CDR3 is built from 19 residues. J was trimmed by 5 bases and V by 0 bases; bases with no gene match: 15. Germline V gene sequence: CDR1 SQVTM, CDR2 ANQGSEA. The CDR3 sequence: CSVEDTAATGGAWTGELFF. CDR3 DNA sequence: TGCAGCGTTGAAGATACGGCTGCGACAGGGGGCGCCTGGACCGGGGAGCTGTTTTTT.

Only one count was recorded for this clone. The J gene is TRBJ1-4, the V gene TRBV5-6, with D possibly TRBD1 on 6 matching bases. Between the trimmed V and J ends, which lost 0 bases and 8 bases, there was a span of 11 bases. Per the germline V gene, CDR1 is SGHDT and CDR2 is YYEEEE. The CDR3 runs 14 residues. The CDR3 DNA follows: TGTGCCAGCAGCTTGGGTGGGGGCTCCGAAAAACTGTTTTTT. The encoded protein is CASSLGGGSEKLFF.

The chain couples TRBV4-3 to TRBJ1-2; the D gene is possibly TRBD1 (5 bases). Germline CDR1 is LGHNA and CDR2 is YSLEER. This CDR3 spans 16 amino acids. V lost 0 bases to trimming and J lost 2 bases, with 13 bases between them. The CDR3 sequence is CASSQEVGHTNYGYTF. Written as DNA, the CDR3 is TGCGCCAGCAGCCAAGAGGTCGGACATACAAACTATGGCTACACCTTC.

The V and J genes are TRBV7-8 and TRBJ1-3, with 9 bases aligning to TRBD1. Germline CDR1 is SGHVS and CDR2 is FQNEAQ. The CDR3 has 14 amino acids. J gave up 4 bases and V 5 bases, and 3 bases lay outside the gene matches. The CDR3 spells CASSAGTGGNTIYF. CDR3 in DNA: TGTGCCAGCAGCGCCGGGACAGGGGGAAACACCATATATTTT.

The chain uses TRBV5-1 and TRBJ2-1; 8 nucleotides match TRBD2. The CDR3 loop spans 15 amino acids. CDR1 SGHRS and CDR2 YFSETQ come from the germline V gene. Losses at the gene ends were 3 bases for V and 8 bases for J; bases not matched to a gene: 10. DNA of the CDR3: TGCGCCAGCAGCTCCCTCCAGCGGGAGTTCTATGAGCAGTTCTTC. This sequence encodes CASSSLQREFYEQFF.

The rearrangement uses TRBV4-3 and TRBJ2-2; 9 bases align to TRBD1. V shed 4 bases and J 5 bases; nucleotides not matched to a gene: 8. The germline gives CDR1 LGHNA, CDR2 YSLEER. The CDR3 is 16 residues long. CDR3 protein: CASSRTDRGGTGELFF. For the CDR3, the DNA is TGCGCCAGCAGCCGGACGGACAGGGGAGGTACCGGGGAGCTGTTTTTT.